This T cell receptor (beta chain) is from a study of T cells after yellow fever vaccination. Study-level background: It was SMART-Seq v4 Ultra Low Input that prepared the fractions with low cell numbers.

This clonotype was recorded at least ten times. What it binds is unknown. Study-wide results and caveats: The CD4 compartment and the CD8 compartment contained a small share of clonotypes in common. After the booster, 96% of CD4 and just over 85% of CD8 primary-response clones were re-detected. Abundant bulk-derived clonotypes could contaminate FACS-sorted repertoires.

Germline V gene sequence: CDR1 MNHEY, CDR2 SMNVEV (reference sequence). The length of the CDR3 is 18 residues. The V segment lost 1 base and the J segment 2 bases; nucleotides outside the gene matches: 6. From the 5' RACE reads, TCRdb called clonotypes with MiXCR, one entry per CDR3 protein. The sample yields about 63,000 distinct CDR3 sequences, approximately 7% seen once. The chain carries TRBV27 and TRBJ2-3; 13 positions match TRBD2. The input for sequencing was CD8+ T cells sorted from PBMCs, taken 15 days after the yellow fever booster vaccination. This sequence originates from a man younger than 40 who received the YFV17D yellow fever vaccine. In nucleotides, the CDR3 is TGTGCCAGCAGTTTATTCCAGACTAGCGGGGGGACCACAGATACGCAGTATTTT. Its translation is CASSLFQTSGGTTDTQYF.